This TCR beta chain was obtained from a study of CD8 T cells in ankylosing spondylitis. Study-level findings and limits: Disease-associated clonotypes exhibited CD8+ identity and were relatively infrequent in peripheral blood. Made up of 7 to 9 highly homologous variants, a TCR beta motif appeared characteristic of ankylosing spondylitis blood. There was reportedly significant enrichment of clones that were disease-linked in matched ankylosing spondylitis synovial fluid.

This clonotype was detected only a few times. The antigen is unknown. Quantitative 5'-RACE with molecular barcodes produced the TCR beta libraries. Via MiXCR, TCRdb re-called the 5' RACE reads, giving one row per CDR3 protein. The sample holds some 290,000 distinct CDR3 sequences, around 19% seen once. The CDR3 spans 16 residues. Germline CDR1 is SGDLS and CDR2 is YYNGEE. Trimming took 2 bases from V and 0 from J, leaving 12 bases between them. The receptor was isolated from a male donor with ankylosing spondylitis or in good health (not recorded which). Input material: blood, either unsorted or a sorted T cell fraction (not recorded which). This chain links TRBV9 with TRBJ2-1, with D possibly TRBD1 on 6 matching bases. The CDR3 sequence is CASSVTRGISYNEQFF. DNA for the CDR3: TGTGCCAGCAGCGTCACCAGGGGCATCTCCTACAATGAGCAGTTCTTC.